These 14 T cell receptor beta chains were sequenced from one sample in a study of blood T cell repertoires in COVID-19. Clones were sequenced by immunoSEQ multiplex PCR, and TCRdb holds only the in-frame ones, with some missing. The sample records roughly 150,000 clones, approximately 91% being singletons. Sequenced sample: peripheral blood. All receptors derive from a woman in her seventies with acute or convalescent COVID-19.

The chain is built from TRBV14 and TRBJ1-4; 8 bases are shared with TRBD1. Losses at the gene ends were 1 base for V and 8 bases for J; bases not matched to a gene: 3. The CDR3 runs to 14 residues. The germline V gene encodes CDR1 SGHDN and CDR2 FVKESK. CDR3 sequence (DNA): TGTGCCAGCAGCCAAGTACAGGGGGTCGAAAAACTGTTTTTT. This gives the protein CASSQVQGVEKLFF.

The genes are TRBV5-6 and TRBJ1-5; TRBD1 matches at 10 bases. CDR1 is SGHDT, CDR2 YYEEEE, per germline. Trimming removed 2 bases from V and 2 bases from J; junction bases left unmatched: 7. The CDR3 loop spans 17 amino acids. This CDR3 is CASSFGQGVPGNQPQHF. The CDR3 region has the DNA TGTGCCAGCAGCTTCGGACAGGGGGTTCCGGGCAATCAGCCCCAGCATTTT.

This clone occurred once. CDR3 DNA sequence: TGCGCCAGCGGCGCCGGACTAGCGGGGGACTACGAGCAGTACGTC. Translation: CASGAGLAGDYEQYV. The V and J genes are TRBV10-2 and TRBJ2-7, with TRBD2 matching 13 bases. Looked up from germline, CDR1 is WSHSY and CDR2 is SAAADI. V gave up 8 bases and J gave up 3 bases; unmatched junction bases: 7. CDR3 length: 15 residues.

The V and J genes are TRBV7-9 and TRBJ2-7; 9 nucleotides line up with TRBD1. Losses at the gene ends were 5 bases for V and 7 bases for J; bases not matched to a gene: 6. CDR3 length: 13 residues. CDR1 SEHNR and CDR2 FQNEAQ come from the germline V gene (reference sequence). CDR3 loop: CASSLTGGGEQYV. The DNA of the CDR3 is TGTGCCAGCAGCCTTACAGGGGGCGGGGAGCAGTACGTC.

The J gene is TRBJ2-1, the V gene TRBV4-2; maybe TRBD2 (5 bases). The germline V and J ends were trimmed by 1 base and 12 bases, with 13 bases remaining between them. This CDR3 is built from 13 residues. Germline loops: CDR1 LGHNA, CDR2 YNFKEQ. CDR3 in DNA: TGTGCCAGCAGCCAAGCGTCTAGCTCGGGGCAGTTCTTC. Encoded protein: CASSQASSSGQFF.

This clone showed up just a few times. The CDR3 DNA reads as TGTGCCAGCTCACCACGAGACAGGGGGCTGAGGGACAATGAGCAGTTCTTC. Protein product: CASSPRDRGLRDNEQFF. The J gene is TRBJ2-1, the V gene TRBV18; 10 bases match TRBD1. The junction had 8 bases not matched to a gene; V was cut back by 1 base and J by 5 bases. CDR1 is KGHSH, CDR2 LQKENI, per germline. This CDR3 has 17 amino acids.

V gene TRBV14 combines with J gene TRBJ2-3; weak D call: TRBD2 (5 bases). From germline, CDR1 is SGHDN and CDR2 FVKESK. V lost 2 bases, J lost 0 bases, and 15 bases lay in between. The CDR3 is 17 residues long. This chain's CDR3 is CASSQRRVGESTDTQYF. In nucleotides, the CDR3 is TGTGCCAGCAGCCAACGGAGAGTCGGGGAGAGCACAGATACGCAGTATTTT.

The rearrangement links TRBV9 to TRBJ1-5, with 9 bases matching TRBD1. Germline CDR1 is SGDLS and CDR2 is YYNGEE. V gave up 4 bases and J gave up 7 bases; unmatched junction bases: 6. The CDR3 length is 14 residues. The chain's CDR3 is CASSSTGGGQPQHF. DNA for the CDR3: TGTGCCAGCAGCTCTACAGGGGGCGGACAGCCCCAGCATTTT.

The chain joins TRBV6-5 to TRBJ2-3; 16 nucleotides agree with TRBD2. V shed 6 bases and J 9 bases; nucleotides not matched to a gene: 6. CDR1 is MNHEY, CDR2 SVGAGI, per germline. This CDR3 is built from 15 residues. CDR3 loop: CASSAGLAGGRTQYF. The CDR3 nucleotides are TGTGCCAGCAGCGCGGGACTAGCGGGGGGGCGAACGCAGTATTTT.

The rearrangement joins TRBV18 to TRBJ1-4; possibly TRBD1 for D (6 bases). In germline, CDR1 is KGHSH, CDR2 LQKENI. Trimming cost V 6 bases and J 5 bases, with 10 bases left between them. The CDR3 contains 13 residues. The CDR3 DNA sequence: TGTGCCAGCTCGCAGCAGGGGAATGAAAAACTGTTTTTT. Translation: CASSQQGNEKLFF. The full variable domain, completed using reference TRBV18 and TRBJ1-4, is NAGVMQNPRHLVRRRGQEARLRCSPMKGHSHVYWYRQLPEEGLKFMVYLQKENIIDESGMPKERFSAEFPKEGPSILRIQQVVRGDSAAYFCASSQQGNEKLFFGSGTQLSVL.

This sequence joins TRBV5-4 and TRBJ1-3; 10 nucleotides align to TRBD1. Unmatched junction bases numbered 8, after V lost 4 bases and J lost 4 bases. CDR3 length: 16 residues. Germline loops: CDR1 SGHNT, CDR2 YYREEE (reference sequence). This chain's CDR3 is CASSRPGTGAGNTIYF. CDR3 DNA: TGTGCCAGCAGCCGACCGGGGACAGGGGCCGGAAACACCATATATTTT.

The sample holds one count of this clone. The J gene is TRBJ1-2, the V gene TRBV30; 9 bases line up with TRBD1. The germline gives CDR1 GTSNPN, CDR2 SVGIG (reference sequence). The CDR3 loop spans 15 amino acids. V lost 0 bases to trimming and J lost 7 bases; unmatched junction nucleotides: 9. CDR3 sequence: CAWSVSGQGERGYTF. The CDR3 DNA follows: TGTGCCTGGAGTGTTTCGGGACAGGGAGAACGTGGCTACACCTTC.

V usage is TRBV19 and J usage is TRBJ1-4; 8 bases fit TRBD1. Trimming at V came to 10 bases and at J to 8 bases, leaving 15 bases not matched to a gene. The CDR3 covers 15 residues. Germline V lookup: CDR1 LNHDA, CDR2 SQIVND (reference sequence). The CDR3: CATGRPDRAWEKLFF. Written as DNA, the CDR3 is TGTGCCACCGGACGACCGGACAGGGCTTGGGAAAAACTGTTTTTT.

This clone has only one observation. CDR3 protein: CASSQEDRVGEKLFF. CDR3 DNA sequence: TGTGCCAGCAGCCAAGAAGACAGGGTGGGCGAAAAACTGTTTTTT. This sequence joins TRBV4-2 and TRBJ1-4; 7 bases are shared with TRBD1. The CDR3 extends over 15 amino acids. V trimming: 0 bases; J trimming: 8 bases; junction bases outside the gene matches: 6. The germline V gene has CDR1 LGHNA and CDR2 YNFKEQ.